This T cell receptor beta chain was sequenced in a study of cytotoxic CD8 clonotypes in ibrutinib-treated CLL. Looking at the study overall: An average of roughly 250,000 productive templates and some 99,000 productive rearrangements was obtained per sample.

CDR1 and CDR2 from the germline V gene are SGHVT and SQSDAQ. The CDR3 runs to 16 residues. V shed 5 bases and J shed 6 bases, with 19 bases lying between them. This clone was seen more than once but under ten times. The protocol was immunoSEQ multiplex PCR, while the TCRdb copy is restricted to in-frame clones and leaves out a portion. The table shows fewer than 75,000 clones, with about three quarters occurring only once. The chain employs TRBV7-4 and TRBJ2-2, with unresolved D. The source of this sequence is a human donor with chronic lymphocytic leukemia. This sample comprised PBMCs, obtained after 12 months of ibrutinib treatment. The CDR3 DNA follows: TGTGCCAGCAGCCCAGTCCGGGTCCCCCTCTCCGGGGAGCTGTTTTTT. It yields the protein CASSPVRVPLSGELFF.